The present TCR beta chain was sequenced within a study of beta chain features in type 1 diabetes. General study points: cDNA sequencing could over-represent cells with high TCR expression. VDJ junctions from type 1 diabetes patients carried fewer insertions and larger deletions. Among all four CD4+ subsets, Type 1 diabetes patients had TCRB CDR3s that were moderately but significantly shorter.

V lost 1 base and J lost 7, with 11 bases in between. Germline assignment: CDR1 SEHNR and CDR2 FQNEAQ (reference sequence). The CDR3 runs 13 residues. At least ten counts were recorded for this clone. Its antigen is still unknown. Sequenced material consisted of expressed TCRB transcripts (all of the isolated RNA was reverse transcribed). It was found that naive, central memory and regulatory T cell samples averaged roughly 3.6 million reads. Sequencing was performed with immunoSEQ multiplex PCR; in TCRdb, only in-frame clones are kept and a portion is missing. The sample yields some 350,000 clones, over 9% seen once. CD4+ naive, central memory, regulatory and stem cell-like memory cells were sorted via CD45RO/CCR7/CD25/CD127/CD95/CD27.

V and J are TRBV7-9 and TRBJ2-7; a possible D gene is TRBD2 (5 bases). What was sequenced was central memory CD4+ T cells from blood. The TCR comes from a man aged 25 to 45 with type 1 diabetes. CDR3 loop: CASSLGTPMEQYF. In DNA, the CDR3 is TGTGCCAGCAGCTTAGGGACTCCCATGGAGCAGTACTTC. Combining the CDR3 with reference TRBV7-9 and TRBJ2-7 gives the whole variable domain DTGVSQNPRHKITKRGQNVTFRCDPISEHNRLYWYRQTLGQGPEFLTYFQNEAQLEKSRLLSDRFSAERPKGSFSTLEIQRTEQGDSAMYLCASSLGTPMEQYFGPGTRLTVT.